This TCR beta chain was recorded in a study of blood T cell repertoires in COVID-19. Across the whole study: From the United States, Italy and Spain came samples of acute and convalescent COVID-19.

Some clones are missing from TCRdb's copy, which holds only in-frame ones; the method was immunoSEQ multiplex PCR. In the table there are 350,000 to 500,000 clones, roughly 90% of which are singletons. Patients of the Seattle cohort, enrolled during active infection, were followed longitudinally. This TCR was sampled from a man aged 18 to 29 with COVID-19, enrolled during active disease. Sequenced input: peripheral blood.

The CDR3 loop reads CATGGTGLNSPLHF. The CDR3 DNA follows: TGTGCCACCGGAGGGACAGGTTTAAATTCACCCCTCCACTTT. The V gene is TRBV15, the J gene TRBJ1-6, with TRBD1 matching 8 bases. Per germline, CDR1 LNHNV and CDR2 YYDKDF (reference sequence). The CDR3 has 14 amino acids. J lost 7 bases, V lost 8 bases, and 7 bases had no gene match.